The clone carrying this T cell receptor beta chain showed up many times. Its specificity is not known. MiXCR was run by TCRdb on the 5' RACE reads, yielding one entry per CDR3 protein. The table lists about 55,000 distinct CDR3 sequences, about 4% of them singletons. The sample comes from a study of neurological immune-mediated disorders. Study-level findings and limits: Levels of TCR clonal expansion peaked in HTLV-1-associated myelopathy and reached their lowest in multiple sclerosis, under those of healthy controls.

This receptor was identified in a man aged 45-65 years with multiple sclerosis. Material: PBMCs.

The chain's CDR3 is CATSDSGTENNEQFF. In nucleotides, the CDR3 is TGTGCCACCAGTGACTCCGGGACTGAAAACAATGAGCAGTTCTTC. The chain uses TRBV24-1 and TRBJ2-1; a possible D gene is TRBD2 (6 bases). The CDR3 totals 15 residues. Trimming took 4 bases from V and 5 from J, leaving 14 bases between them. Looked up from germline, CDR1 is KGHDR and CDR2 is SFDVKD.